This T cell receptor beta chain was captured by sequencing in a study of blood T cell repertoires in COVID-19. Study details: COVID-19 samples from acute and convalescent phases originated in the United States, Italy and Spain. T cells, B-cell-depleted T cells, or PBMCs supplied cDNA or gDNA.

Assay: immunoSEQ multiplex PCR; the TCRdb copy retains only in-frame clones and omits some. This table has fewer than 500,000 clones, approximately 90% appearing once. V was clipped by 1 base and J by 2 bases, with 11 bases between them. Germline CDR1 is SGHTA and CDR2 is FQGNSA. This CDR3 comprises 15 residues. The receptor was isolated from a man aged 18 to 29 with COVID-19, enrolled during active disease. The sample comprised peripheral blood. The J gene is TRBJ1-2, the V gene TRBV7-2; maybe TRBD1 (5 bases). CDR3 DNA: TGTGCCAGCAGCTTAGTTCAGGGCAACAACTATGGCTACACCTTC. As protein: CASSLVQGNNYGYTF.